This note documents a single T cell receptor (beta chain) sequence. Its antigen is undetermined. The data were produced by immunoSEQ multiplex PCR, yet TCRdb's version contains in-frame clones alone and is incomplete. This sample has over 350,000 clones; about 85% occur once, and the top ten carry about 3.6%. From germline, CDR1 is MDHEN and CDR2 SYDVKM. J lost 2 bases, V lost 5 bases, and 9 bases had no gene match. The CDR3 has 15 amino acids. Stated treatment: roughly 20 received Ad26.COV2.S at low or high dose, single or two shots; about 5 received placebo; per-sample allocation not given. Each sample was drawn 63 days after the first injection (of vaccine or placebo). This record belongs to a study of Ad26.COV2.S vaccination and SARS-CoV-2 variants. Study-level points and caveats: Reported findings describe substantial breadth in spike-specific CD8+ and CD4+ T cell responses following vaccination. Placebo recipients trailed vaccine recipients in spike-specific TCR breadth.

This sample comprised peripheral blood, obtained in a trial of Ad26.COV2.S vaccine versus placebo. The chain recombines TRBV28 with TRBJ2-7; TRBD1 agrees at 7 bases. The sequence was collected from a person aged 18-60 years who received the Ad26.COV2.S COVID-19 vaccine or a placebo. DNA of the CDR3: TGTGCCAGCAGTGCTGCCGGGACAGCCACCTACGAGCAGTACTTC. Protein: CASSAAGTATYEQYF.